This is a list of T cell receptor beta chains from one sample in a study of T-cell memory formation after mild COVID-19. MiXCR, run by TCRdb on the 5' RACE reads, gives a single entry per CDR3 protein. The table has almost 550,000 distinct CDR3 sequences, approximately 20% seen once. Sequenced sample: PBMCs or a T cell subset sorted from them (not recorded which). The receptors derive from an adult woman who had mild COVID-19 (a few samples of this study predate the infection). Cell type and time point are not known. Each CDR3 is given with its conserved first and last residue. Each record gives: V gene, clone size, D gene, J gene, CDR3 protein, CDR3 DNA. D genes are given only for firm matches. Size is omitted from some rows. Given values are once, few, many or a class for expanded clones.

v_call: TRBV20-1; clone_size: few; d_call: -; j_call: TRBJ2-7; cdr3_aa: CSASPGIQDEQYF; cdr3_nt: TGCAGTGCTAGCCCCGGGATTCAAGACGAGCAGTACTTC
v_call: TRBV15; clone_size: few; d_call: TRBD2; j_call: TRBJ2-1; cdr3_aa: CATSSSPGLAGGNEQFF; cdr3_nt: TGTGCCACCAGCTCCAGCCCGGGACTAGCGGGGGGCAATGAGCAGTTCTTC
v_call: TRBV12-3/TRBV12-4; clone_size: -; d_call: TRBD2; j_call: TRBJ2-5; cdr3_aa: CASSLGSAGGRETQYF; cdr3_nt: TGTGCCAGCAGTTTAGGATCGGCGGGAGGTCGAGAGACCCAGTACTTC
v_call: TRBV7-9; clone_size: many; d_call: -; j_call: TRBJ2-5; cdr3_aa: CASSLTFQETQYF; cdr3_nt: TGTGCCAGCAGCCTTACCTTCCAAGAGACCCAGTACTTC
v_call: TRBV4-2; clone_size: -; d_call: TRBD2; j_call: TRBJ2-7; cdr3_aa: CASSQATSGSYEQYF; cdr3_nt: TGTGCCAGCAGCCAAGCGACAAGCGGGAGCTACGAGCAGTACTTC
v_call: TRBV20-1; clone_size: -; d_call: -; j_call: TRBJ2-1; cdr3_aa: CSASRQSSYNEQFF; cdr3_nt: TGCAGTGCTAGTCGACAGAGCTCCTACAATGAGCAGTTCTTC
v_call: TRBV5-1; clone_size: -; d_call: -; j_call: TRBJ2-3; cdr3_aa: CASSPGRGTDTQYF; cdr3_nt: TGCGCCAGCAGCCCAGGACGGGGCACAGATACGCAGTATTTT
v_call: TRBV7-2; clone_size: -; d_call: TRBD1; j_call: TRBJ1-2; cdr3_aa: CASSLKQGASGYTF; cdr3_nt: TGTGCCAGCAGTCTTAAGCAGGGGGCTAGCGGCTACACCTTC
v_call: TRBV18; clone_size: few; d_call: TRBD2; j_call: TRBJ2-5; cdr3_aa: CASSPQRGETQYF; cdr3_nt: TGTGCCAGCTCACCACAGCGGGGAGAGACCCAGTACTTC
v_call: TRBV7-6; clone_size: many; d_call: -; j_call: TRBJ2-1; cdr3_aa: CASSLTSSSYNEQFF; cdr3_nt: TGTGCCAGCAGCCTGACATCGAGCTCCTACAATGAGCAGTTCTTC